This T cell receptor beta chain stems from a study of blood T cell repertoires in COVID-19. For the study at large: The origin of the acute and convalescent COVID-19 samples was the United States, Italy and Spain. T cells, B-cell-depleted T cells, or PBMCs supplied cDNA or gDNA.

With V trimmed by 2 bases and J by 2 bases, 3 bases remained unmatched. The CDR3 is 15 amino acids. The germline gives CDR1 SGHDT, CDR2 YYEEEE. Data came from immunoSEQ multiplex PCR; TCRdb stores just in-frame clones and leaves some out. The data show some 130,000 clones, with over 85% seen just once and about 3.5% held by the top ten. The chain joins TRBV5-6 to TRBJ2-1; TRBD1 aligns across 8 bases. This clonotype was obtained from a man over 45 with active COVID-19. Sequenced material: peripheral blood. The CDR3 DNA reads TGTGCCAGCAGCTTAGTACAGGGGGCCTACAATGAGCAGTTCTTC. Translation gives CASSLVQGAYNEQFF. The variable domain in full, with the rest retrieved from reference TRBV5-6 and TRBJ2-1, is DAGVTQSPTHLIKTRGQQVTLRCSPKSGHDTVSWYQQALGQGPQFIFQYYEEEERQRGNFPDRFSGHQFPNYSSELNVNALLLGDSALYLCASSLVQGAYNEQFFGPGTRLTVL.